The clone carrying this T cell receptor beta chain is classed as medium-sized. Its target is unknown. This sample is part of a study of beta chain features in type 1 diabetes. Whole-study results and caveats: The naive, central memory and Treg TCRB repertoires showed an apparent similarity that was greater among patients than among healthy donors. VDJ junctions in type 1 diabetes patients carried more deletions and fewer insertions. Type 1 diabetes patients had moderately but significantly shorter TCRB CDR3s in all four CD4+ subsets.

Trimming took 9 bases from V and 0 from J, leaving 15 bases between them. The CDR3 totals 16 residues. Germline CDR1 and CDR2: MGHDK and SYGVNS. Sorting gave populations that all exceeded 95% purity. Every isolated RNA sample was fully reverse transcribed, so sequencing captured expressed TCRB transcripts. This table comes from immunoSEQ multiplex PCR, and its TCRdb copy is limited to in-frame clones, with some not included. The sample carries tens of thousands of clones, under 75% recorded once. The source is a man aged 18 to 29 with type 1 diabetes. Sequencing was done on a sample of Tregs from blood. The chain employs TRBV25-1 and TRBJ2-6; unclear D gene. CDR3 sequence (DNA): TGTGCCAGAGTTACCCGAAGCCCCTCTGGGGCCAACGTCCTGACTTTC. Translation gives CARVTRSPSGANVLTF.